The 6 T cell receptor beta chains in this list originate from one sample, sequenced in a study of T cells in Graves' hyperthyroidism and ophthalmopathy. TCR beta CDR3 sequences were amplified from RNA transcripts. With the HTBI primer set, the TCR CDR3 went through a first round of RT-PCR. TCRdb re-analysed the multiplex PCR reads in MiXCR, keeping a single row per CDR3 protein. This sample carries around 100,000 distinct CDR3 sequences, about 45% of them seen once, and the ten largest clones take roughly 26%. The sample consisted of blood. The receptors come from a man aged 40-49 years with Graves' hyperthyroidism.

The count of this clonotype is one. The junction departs from the called germline gene at one end, perhaps through a read error. The rearrangement joins TRBV7-2 to TRBJ2-1, with D possibly TRBD2 on 5 matching bases. Looked up from germline, CDR1 is SGHTA and CDR2 is FQGNSA. This CDR3 contains 15 residues. The chain's CDR3 is CASSSGEILHNQQFF. In DNA form, the CDR3 reads TGTGCCAGCAGCTCCGGGGAGATCCTGCACAATCAGCAGTTCTTC.

V is TRBV5-1 and J is TRBJ2-1; possible D gene TRBD2, 6 bases. CDR1 is SGHRS and CDR2 is YFSETQ in the germline V gene. The CDR3 runs 14 residues. V was clipped by 3 bases and J by 2 bases, with 9 bases between them. The CDR3 here is CASSSSSAYNEQFF. In DNA form, the CDR3 reads TGCGCCAGCAGCTCCTCTAGCGCCTACAATGAGCAGTTCTTC.

The chain carries TRBV9 and TRBJ2-1, with 10 positions matching TRBD2. Germline V lookup: CDR1 SGDLS, CDR2 YYNGEE. The trim removed 3 bases at V and 5 bases at J, leaving 11 bases unmatched. This CDR3 spans 17 amino acids. This CDR3 reads CASSAEGLAGEDNEQFF. The DNA of the CDR3 is TGTGCCAGCAGCGCGGAGGGCCTAGCGGGAGAGGACAATGAGCAGTTCTTC.

This clonotype has a count of ten or more. The gene calls are TRBV5-1 and TRBJ1-2; possible D gene TRBD1, 5 bases. The CDR3 extends over 16 amino acids. V lost 0 bases and J 4 bases, leaving 16 bases between the germline ends. The germline CDR1 and CDR2 sequences are SGHRS and YFSETQ. CDR3 nucleotides: TGCGCCAGCAGCTTGGCAGCAGGATGGGGCCCCTATGGCTACACCTTC. It specifies CASSLAAGWGPYGYTF.

V usage is TRBV2 and J usage is TRBJ2-1; 12 nucleotides line up with TRBD2. The CDR3 loop spans 16 amino acids. In germline, CDR1 is SNHLY, CDR2 FYNNEI. V shed 9 bases and J 2 bases; nucleotides not matched to a gene: 8. This CDR3 is CASSLGTSGPYNEQFF. The CDR3 DNA is TGTGCCAGTTCACTCGGGACTAGCGGGCCCTACAATGAGCAGTTCTTC.

This clonotype was recorded many times. The chain links TRBV19 to TRBJ2-4; 7 bases line up with TRBD1. The CDR3 spans 16 residues. V lost 11 bases, J lost 2 bases, and 15 bases stayed unmatched. Germline lookup yields CDR1 LNHDA and CDR2 SQIVND (reference sequence). The CDR3 DNA sequence: TGTGCCCTTCAAATAGGGACAGTAGGATCCAAAAACATTCAGTACTTC. Amino acids: CALQIGTVGSKNIQYF.